The rows below give T cell receptor beta chains drawn from one sample of a study of regulatory T cells in long-lasting Graves disease. TCRdb reprocessed the multiplex PCR reads via MiXCR and lists one record per CDR3 protein. Among under 800,000 distinct CDR3 sequences listed, roughly 15% were seen once. In addition, the sample was reused for a study of T cells in Graves' hyperthyroidism and ophthalmopathy.

The starting material was peripheral blood mononuclear cells (PBMCs), obtained at new diagnosis, from a patient treated with antithyroid drugs. Source of these receptors: a woman aged 25 to 39 with Graves disease. The CDR3 runs from the conserved cysteine through the conserved F or W.

v_call	j_call	cdr3_aa
TRBV19	TRBJ2-2	CASSTDRNTGELFF
TRBV12-3/TRBV12-4	TRBJ1-1	CASSKGENTEAFF
TRBV28	TRBJ1-1	CASTLPSLRATEAFF
TRBV12-3/TRBV12-4	TRBJ1-2	CASSLSQGRYGYTF
TRBV4-1	TRBJ1-5	CASSQGPTTDSGTGFLAQPQHF
TRBV10-3	TRBJ1-3	CAISATAVSSGNTIYF
TRBV20-1	TRBJ2-2	CSAEIAGDWTGELFF
TRBV5-5	TRBJ1-2	CASSPRGRDDYGYTF
TRBV20-1	TRBJ2-3	CSARDPASGGTDTQYF
TRBV30	TRBJ1-1	CAWSGRPGAEAFF
TRBV9	TRBJ2-2	CASSVEGWNTGELFF
TRBV10-3	TRBJ2-2	CATGAVDTGELFF
TRBV5-1	TRBJ2-1	CASSDLLIEQFF
TRBV10-3	TRBJ1-6	CAISAGTAYNSPLHF
TRBV6-2/TRBV6-3	TRBJ2-3	CASSYKAGTDTQYF
TRBV15	TRBJ1-1	CATSVKGVNTEAFF
TRBV20-1	TRBJ1-1	CSARATEGLAEAFF
TRBV19	TRBJ2-1	CASSISGVEASGESGSVHEQFF
TRBV10-3	TRBJ2-1	CAISESLSGGGNEQFF
TRBV5-1	TRBJ1-1	CASSFGGTGEAFF
TRBV29-1	TRBJ1-3	CSVGTGASGNTIYF
TRBV19	TRBJ1-5	CASSINYPQNQPQHF
TRBV27	TRBJ1-5	CASSLRQGMWQPQHF
TRBV28	TRBJ1-2	CASLWGYGYTF
TRBV18	TRBJ1-1	CASSHDRVNTEAFF
TRBV5-5	TRBJ2-7	CASTRDPYEQYF
TRBV20-1	TRBJ2-3	CSAVDRVGTDTQYF
TRBV6-5	TRBJ2-1	CASSYSPAGVTYNEQFF
TRBV27	TRBJ2-3	CASSVTSGRADTQYF
TRBV5-8	TRBJ1-2	CASSLAGTGGYTF
TRBV28	TRBJ2-7	CASWDFTYEQYF
TRBV28	TRBJ2-1	CASRGLVINEQFF
TRBV27	TRBJ1-1	CASSATVLTYEAFF
TRBV7-3	TRBJ2-2	CASSLSDTNTGELFF
TRBV5-1	TRBJ2-2	CASGLDGELFF
TRBV4-1	TRBJ2-7	CASSQGRGGFYEQYF
TRBV12-3/TRBV12-4	TRBJ2-7	CASSRNRGQGPYEQYF
TRBV6-1	TRBJ2-2	CASSIGTTLNTGELFF
TRBV6-1	TRBJ2-7	CASTSPSGSYEQYF
TRBV6-9	TRBJ1-2	CASSFVDSNGYTF
TRBV12-3/TRBV12-4	TRBJ2-5	CASSPLGGRGLDTQYF
TRBV11-1	TRBJ1-1	CASSQHGPTEAFF
TRBV10-3	TRBJ1-5	CAISESGGGGQPQHF
TRBV2	TRBJ1-2	CASRRGGSPLSPFGYTF
TRBV7-2	TRBJ2-7	CASSSRLGLAGSDFYEQYF
TRBV29-1	TRBJ2-7	CSVAGELTYEQYF
TRBV11-2	TRBJ2-1	CASSWTSGTSYNEQFF
TRBV6-1	TRBJ1-5	CASSEYEDQPQHF
TRBV7-2	TRBJ1-2	CASSLHTDYGYTF
TRBV11-2	TRBJ2-6	CASSLGFGKSLSGANVLTF
TRBV29-1	TRBJ1-2	CSVVSVYGYTF
TRBV7-9	TRBJ2-3	CASSLVPTRDRATDTQYF
TRBV20-1	TRBJ2-1	CSAGGPLNEQFF
TRBV10-3	TRBJ2-7	CAISAADNLHEQYF